Detailed here is one TCR beta chain. Its antigen is currently unknown. This specimen comes from a study of Graves' ophthalmopathy and Graves' hyperthyroidism. Active ophthalmopathy (CAS at least 3, NOSPECS at least 4), lasting under 3 months. CDR1 is SGHTA, CDR2 FQGTGA, per germline. CDR3 length: 12 residues. Trimming removed 1 base at V and 8 bases at J, with 9 bases between. The study's findings and limits: Using 13 signatures, a model distinguished ophthalmopathy from stable hyperthyroidism, reaching about 89% sensitivity and about 81% specificity.

From RNA, the CDR3 regions of TCR beta chains were amplified and sequenced. An initial RT-PCR round employing HTBI primers preceded a second-round multiplex PCR. TCRdb fed the multiplex PCR reads into MiXCR, producing one record per CDR3 protein. The table has about 220,000 distinct CDR3 sequences, 20% to 25% seen once; the top ten hold around two fifths. The rearrangement joins TRBV7-3 to TRBJ2-7, with D perhaps being TRBD1 or TRBD2 (5 bases each). This sequence was found in a woman aged 45 to 65 with Graves' ophthalmopathy. The source material was peripheral blood. This CDR3 reads CASSLNGGKQYF. The CDR3 DNA follows: TGTGCCAGCAGCTTAAATGGGGGAAAGCAGTACTTC. The variable domain in full, completed from reference TRBV7-3 and TRBJ2-7, reads GAGVSQTPSNKVTEKGKYVELRCDPISGHTALYWYRQSLGQGPEFLIYFQGTGAADDSGLPNDRFFAVRPEGSVSTLKIQRTERGDSAVYLCASSLNGGKQYFGPGTRLTVT.